A single sample gave rise to the 18 T cell receptor beta chains below, sequenced in a study of shared clonotypes between healthy human individuals. Using immunoSEQ multiplex PCR, the repertoire was profiled, and TCRdb retains in-frame clones only, with some absent. The top ten hold roughly 1.7% of the sample, which has approximately 2,200,000 clones, roughly 91% seen once. The naive CD8 population came from CD45RO-negative cells selected for CCR7, without terminally differentiated effector memory CD45RA+ cells. Material: naive CD8+ T cells from PBMCs. Receptors originate from a man aged 18 to 30 in good health. Some clones in this sample may be carry-over from other donors' samples.

J is TRBJ2-1 and V is TRBV2; tentative D call: TRBD2 (6 bases). Germline CDR1 reads SNHLY; CDR2 reads FYNNEI. The CDR3 spans 15 residues. The V end was cut by 0 bases, the J end by 8 bases, with 14 bases between. The CDR3 loop reads CASSEALPGEHEQFF. The DNA of the CDR3 is TGTGCCAGCAGTGAAGCGCTTCCGGGGGAACATGAGCAGTTCTTC.

The V and J genes are TRBV9 and TRBJ2-2; D is possibly TRBD1 (7 bases). CDR1 SGDLS and CDR2 YYNGEE come from the germline V gene. This CDR3 contains 17 residues. Trimming cost V 1 base and J 5 bases, with 18 bases left between them. The CDR3 DNA follows: TGTGCCAGCAGCGTATCGGGCAGGGGGAGGTCTACCGGGGAGCTGTTTTTT. Protein: CASSVSGRGRSTGELFF.

This clone was seen just once. J is TRBJ2-7 and V is TRBV7-9; D is ambiguous. Per germline, CDR1 SEHNR and CDR2 FQNEAQ (reference sequence). The CDR3 extends over 12 amino acids. The V and J ends lost 3 bases and 7 bases respectively, with 10 bases between them. CDR3: CASSFATEEQYF. DNA for the CDR3: TGTGCCAGCAGCTTTGCCACCGAGGAGCAGTACTTC.

This clone was observed once. The J gene is TRBJ2-2, the V gene TRBV27; D gene uncertain. V was trimmed by 2 bases and J by 4 bases, leaving 17 bases between them. Germline V gene data show CDR1 as MNHEY and CDR2 as SMNVEV (reference sequence). The CDR3 is made up of 17 amino acids. The CDR3 sequence is CASSLMSRVRGTGELFF. The CDR3 coding sequence is TGTGCCAGCAGTTTAATGTCTCGGGTCAGAGGCACCGGGGAGCTGTTTTTT.

The CDR3 is CASSQQGSGEQYF. The CDR3 coding sequence is TGTGCCAGCAGTCAACAGGGGTCGGGGGAGCAGTACTTC. The V call is TRBV27, the J call TRBJ2-7, with 7 bases fitting TRBD1. With V trimmed by 5 bases and J by 7 bases, 8 bases remained unmatched. CDR3 size: 13 residues. Germline values: CDR1 MNHEY, CDR2 SMNVEV (reference sequence).

The chain couples TRBV30 to TRBJ2-1; TRBD2 agrees at 9 bases. Trimming took 0 bases from V and 8 from J; bases not matched to a gene: 8. Germline CDR1 reads GTSNPN; CDR2 reads SVGIG (reference sequence). This CDR3 is 15 amino acids long. The CDR3 DNA follows: TGTGCCTGGAGTGTTGGCGGGAGGGCCGATGATGAGCAGTTCTTC. Amino acid sequence: CAWSVGGRADDEQFF.

V is TRBV5-1 and J is TRBJ2-3; TRBD1 matches 9 bases. Looked up from germline, CDR1 is SGHRS and CDR2 is YFSETQ. With 4 bases clipped from V and 6 bases from J, the junction kept 3 bases outside the gene matches. The CDR3 sequence is 13 residues long. The CDR3 sequence: CASSGTGPDTQYF. The CDR3 DNA follows: TGCGCCAGCAGCGGGACAGGGCCCGATACGCAGTATTTT.

The chain recombines TRBV19 with TRBJ1-1; D not certain. The CDR3 runs 13 residues. Germline assignment: CDR1 LNHDA and CDR2 SQIVND (reference sequence). V was clipped by 7 bases and J by 1 base, with 10 bases between them. The CDR3 DNA follows: TGTGCCAGTATCCGGCCCCCGAACACTGAAGCTTTCTTT. This encodes CASIRPPNTEAFF.

This chain joins TRBV14 and TRBJ1-1; TRBD1 is a possible D gene (5 bases). The germline CDR1 and CDR2 sequences are SGHDN and FVKESK. Trimming took 6 bases from V and 1 from J, leaving 12 bases between them. The CDR3 contains 14 residues. CDR3 amino acids: CASRERGGNTEAFF. DNA for the CDR3: TGTGCCAGCAGGGAGAGGGGCGGGAACACTGAAGCTTTCTTT.

Only one count was recorded for this clone. V and J are TRBV19 and TRBJ2-7, with a tentative D call TRBD1 (5 bases). CDR1 is LNHDA, CDR2 SQIVND, per germline (reference sequence). Trimming took off 6 bases at V and 2 bases at J, with 11 bases between the two ends. The CDR3 is 13 amino acids. CDR3 residues: CASSAGRAYEQYF. The CDR3 DNA sequence: TGTGCCAGTAGCGCAGGGCGCGCCTACGAGCAGTACTTC.

The chain has TRBV19 and TRBJ2-5; D uncertain. V was pared by 1 base and J by 3 bases, with 3 bases between. Germline CDR1 LNHDA, CDR2 SQIVND (reference sequence). This CDR3 is 12 amino acids long. CDR3 sequence reads: CASSIVEETQYF. In DNA form, the CDR3 reads TGTGCCAGTAGTATAGTCGAAGAGACCCAGTACTTC.

The chain recombines TRBV19 with TRBJ1-5; D gene uncertain. Germline V gene data show CDR1 as LNHDA and CDR2 as SQIVND (reference sequence). V was shortened by 3 bases and J by 3 bases, with 9 bases between the two germline ends. The CDR3 runs to 14 residues. The DNA for the CDR3 is TGTGCCAGTAGTATGAGTCCGTTCAATCAGCCCCAGCATTTT. It codes for CASSMSPFNQPQHF.

The chain is built from TRBV9 and TRBJ1-2, with TRBD1 matching 10 bases. Trimming at V came to 0 bases and at J to 6 bases, leaving 5 bases not matched to a gene. This CDR3 has 15 residues. Per germline, CDR1 SGDLS and CDR2 YYNGEE. In nucleotides, the CDR3 is TGTGCCAGCAGCGTAGAAGACAGGGGGCTAAATGGCTACACCTTC. Protein product: CASSVEDRGLNGYTF.

The J gene is TRBJ2-7, the V gene TRBV14, with D unresolved. The CDR3 totals 15 residues. V dropped 0 bases and J dropped 0 bases, with 9 bases sitting between them. Germline CDR1 SGHDN, CDR2 FVKESK. CDR3 residues: CASSQETVPSYEQYF. CDR3 in DNA: TGTGCCAGCAGCCAAGAGACTGTCCCCTCCTACGAGCAGTACTTC.

As regards this clone: This specimen includes other DNA sequences encoding the same CDR3. The V gene is TRBV27, the J gene TRBJ2-7; D gene unclear. The CDR3 is made up of 14 amino acids. CDR1 and CDR2 from the germline V gene are MNHEY and SMNVEV (reference sequence). The germline V and J ends were trimmed by 0 bases and 2 bases, with 8 bases remaining between them. CDR3 coding DNA: TGTGCCAGCAGTTTATCCCGCACCACCTACGAGCAGTACTTC. Amino acids: CASSLSRTTYEQYF.

The CDR3 reads CASSSAGPYEQYF. CDR3 in DNA: TGTGCCAGCAGCTCCGCCGGGCCCTACGAGCAGTACTTC. The chain joins TRBV7-8 to TRBJ2-7; no clear D. The CDR3 is 13 residues long. Trimming pared 4 bases from V and 2 bases from J, leaving 9 bases between. Germline V gene sequence: CDR1 SGHVS, CDR2 FQNEAQ.

Notes on this clone: Additional DNA sequences in this sample encode the identical CDR3. V and J are TRBV27 and TRBJ1-2; the D gene is possibly TRBD1 (6 bases). The germline V gene encodes CDR1 MNHEY and CDR2 SMNVEV (reference sequence). Trimming pared 5 bases from V and 1 base from J, leaving 11 bases between. The CDR3 extends over 14 amino acids. The CDR3 protein is CASSIQGGNYGYTF. The CDR3, as DNA: TGTGCCAGCAGTATACAGGGAGGTAACTATGGCTACACCTTC.

The rearrangement joins TRBV5-5 to TRBJ2-7; D is undetermined. Trimming took off 0 bases at V and 2 bases at J, with 15 bases between the two ends. The CDR3 runs to 16 residues. The germline V gene encodes CDR1 SGHKS and CDR2 YYEKEE (reference sequence). The CDR3 reads CASSLATTDYPYEQYF. In DNA form, the CDR3 reads TGTGCCAGCAGCTTGGCGACGACGGATTACCCCTACGAGCAGTACTTC.